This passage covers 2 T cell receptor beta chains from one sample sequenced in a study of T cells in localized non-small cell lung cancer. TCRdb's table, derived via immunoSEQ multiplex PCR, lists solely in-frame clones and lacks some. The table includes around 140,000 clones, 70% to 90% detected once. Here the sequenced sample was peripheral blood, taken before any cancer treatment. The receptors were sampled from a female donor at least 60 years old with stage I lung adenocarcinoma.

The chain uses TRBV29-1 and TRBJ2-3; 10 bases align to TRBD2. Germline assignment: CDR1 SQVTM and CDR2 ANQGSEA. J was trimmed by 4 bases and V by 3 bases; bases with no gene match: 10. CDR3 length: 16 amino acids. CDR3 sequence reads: CSVEIPLAGVADTQYF. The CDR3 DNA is TGCAGCGTTGAGATACCGCTAGCGGGAGTGGCAGATACGCAGTATTTT.

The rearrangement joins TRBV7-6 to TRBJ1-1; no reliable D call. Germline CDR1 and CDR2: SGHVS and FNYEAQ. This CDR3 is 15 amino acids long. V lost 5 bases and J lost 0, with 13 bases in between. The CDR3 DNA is TGTGCCAGCAGCGAGTACCCCGGGGTGAACACTGAAGCTTTCTTT. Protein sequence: CASSEYPGVNTEAFF.